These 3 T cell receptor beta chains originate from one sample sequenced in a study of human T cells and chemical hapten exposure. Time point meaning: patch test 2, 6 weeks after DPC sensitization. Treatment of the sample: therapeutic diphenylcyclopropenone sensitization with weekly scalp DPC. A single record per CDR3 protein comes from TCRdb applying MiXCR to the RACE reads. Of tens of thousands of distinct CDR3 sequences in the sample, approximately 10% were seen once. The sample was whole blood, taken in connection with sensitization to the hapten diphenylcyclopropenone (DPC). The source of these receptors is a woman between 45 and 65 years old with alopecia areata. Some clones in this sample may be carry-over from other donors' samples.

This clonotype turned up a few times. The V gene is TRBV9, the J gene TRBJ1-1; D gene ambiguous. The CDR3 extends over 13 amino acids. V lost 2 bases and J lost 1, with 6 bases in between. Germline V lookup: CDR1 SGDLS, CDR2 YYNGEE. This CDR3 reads CASSVHQNTEAFF. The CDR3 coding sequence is TGTGCCAGCAGCGTGCATCAGAACACTGAAGCTTTCTTT.

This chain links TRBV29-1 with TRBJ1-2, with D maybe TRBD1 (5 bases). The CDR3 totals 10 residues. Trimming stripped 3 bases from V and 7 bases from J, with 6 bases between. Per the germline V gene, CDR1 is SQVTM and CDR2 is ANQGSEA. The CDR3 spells CSVEQGGYTF. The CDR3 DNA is TGCAGCGTTGAGCAGGGTGGCTACACCTTC.

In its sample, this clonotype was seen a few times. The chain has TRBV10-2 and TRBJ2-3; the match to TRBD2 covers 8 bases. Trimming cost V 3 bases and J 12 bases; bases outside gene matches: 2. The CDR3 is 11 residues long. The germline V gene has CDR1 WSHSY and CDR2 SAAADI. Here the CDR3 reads CASSDSGIQYF. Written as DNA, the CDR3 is TGCGCCAGCAGTGATAGCGGGATCCAGTATTTT.